This T cell receptor beta chain comes out of a study of beta chain features in type 1 diabetes. Study conclusions and caveats: Over-representation of high TCR-expressing cells was a possible consequence of cDNA sequencing. All four CD4+ subsets from Type 1 diabetes patients carried moderately but significantly shorter TCRB CDR3s. The naive, central memory and Treg TCRB repertoires looked more alike in patients than they did in healthy donors.

The germline V gene has CDR1 SGHDT and CDR2 YYEEEE. Trimming pared 2 bases from V and 1 base from J, leaving 9 bases between. The CDR3 extends over 14 amino acids. Based on CD45RO/CCR7/CD25/CD127/CD95/CD27, CD4+ regulatory, stem cell-like memory, naive and central memory cells were sorted. As concerns this clone: Its antigen is unknown.

Every isolated RNA sample was fully reverse transcribed, so sequencing captured expressed TCRB transcripts. Across stem cell-like memory T cell samples, reads averaged approximately 1 million. Libraries were prepared by immunoSEQ multiplex PCR; TCRdb keeps only in-frame clonotypes and omits some of them. The data show about 47,000 clones, roughly 45% seen once. Sequenced: stem cell memory CD4+ T cells from blood. The chain has TRBV5-6 and TRBJ1-1, with D possibly matching TRBD1 (5 bases). The TCR sequence derives from a man aged 30 to 39 with type 1 diabetes. The DNA for the CDR3 is TGTGCCAGCAGCTTCGAGACAGCGAACACTGAAGCTTTCTTT. As protein: CASSFETANTEAFF.